The rows below give T cell receptor beta chains drawn from one sample of a study of T cell changes during pregnancy in multiple sclerosis. TCRdb keeps only in-frame clones here, not all; method: immunoSEQ multiplex PCR. This sample has tens of thousands of clones; roughly 92% occur once, and the top ten carry 3.7%. The sequenced sample was peripheral blood, obtained after pregnancy. These receptors originate from a female donor in good health, enrolled as a control in a pregnancy study. The CDR3 runs from the conserved cysteine through the conserved F or W. D genes are given only for firm matches. Size is stated for part of the rows, as once, few or many counts, or as a class when the clone is expanded.

v_gene	abundance	j_gene	d_gene	CDR3aa	CDR3nt
TRBV10-2	.	TRBJ2-1	TRBD2	CASSTSGTYNEQFF	TGCGCCAGCAGCACAAGCGGGACCTACAATGAGCAGTTCTTC
TRBV4-1	.	TRBJ2-3	TRBD2	CASSQESGVGADTQYF	TGCGCCAGCAGCCAAGAGAGCGGGGTAGGGGCAGATACGCAGTATTTT
TRBV5-1	.	TRBJ2-1	.	CASSLGHPNEQFF	TGCGCCAGCAGCTTGGGGCACCCCAATGAGCAGTTCTTC
TRBV5-1	.	TRBJ2-3	TRBD2	CASSREPSGGTTDTQYF	TGCGCCAGCAGCCGCGAGCCTAGCGGGGGGACAACAGATACGCAGTATTTT
TRBV27	.	TRBJ2-7	.	CASSLPGAYEQYF	TGTGCCAGCAGTTTGCCAGGGGCTTACGAGCAGTACTTC
TRBV7-9	.	TRBJ1-2	.	CASSPRRQLLPGYGYTF	TGTGCCAGCAGCCCTCGGCGACAGCTACTCCCGGGCTATGGCTACACCTTC
TRBV10-3	.	TRBJ2-3	TRBD2	CAISPLAVSTDTQYF	TGTGCCATCAGTCCTCTAGCGGTGAGCACAGATACGCAGTATTTT
TRBV6-1	few	TRBJ1-2	.	CASSEMLLGSYGYTF	TGTGCCAGCAGTGAAATGTTATTGGGGAGCTATGGCTACACCTTC
TRBV7-8	.	TRBJ2-3	.	CASSPIDTQYF	TGTGCCAGCAGCCCTATAGATACGCAGTATTTT
TRBV29-1	.	TRBJ1-1	.	CSVVRSVGGQGEAFF	TGCAGCGTTGTCAGGTCCGTAGGGGGTCAGGGTGAAGCTTTCTTT
TRBV5-6	.	TRBJ2-1	TRBD1	CASSSDYGTAYNEQFF	TGTGCCAGCAGCTCTGACTACGGGACAGCCTACAATGAGCAGTTCTTC
TRBV7-7	.	TRBJ2-5	TRBD2	CASSLGLAGGSETQYF	TGTGCCAGCAGTCTCGGACTAGCGGGGGGTTCAGAGACCCAGTACTTC
TRBV7-3	.	TRBJ2-7	TRBD1	CASSSQGANSYEQYF	TGTGCCAGCAGCTCCCAGGGGGCAAACTCCTACGAGCAGTACTTC
TRBV6-5	.	TRBJ2-1	TRBD2	CASSYSILADINEQFF	TGTGCCAGCAGTTACTCGATACTAGCGGACATCAATGAGCAGTTCTTC
TRBV27	.	TRBJ2-2	.	CASGGGGTGELFF	TGTGCCAGCGGTGGGGGAGGTACCGGGGAGCTGTTTTTT
TRBV5-5	.	TRBJ2-5	.	CASSSLALRETQYF	TGTGCCAGCAGCTCTCTCGCACTCCGAGAGACCCAGTACTTC
TRBV28	once	TRBJ1-5	TRBD1	CASSLSGRYRGQPQHF	TGTGCCAGCAGTTTATCGGGACGGTACAGGGGACAGCCCCAGCATTTT
TRBV9	.	TRBJ1-4	.	CASSAGGGSEKLFF	TGTGCCAGCAGCGCCGGGGGGGGAAGTGAAAAACTGTTTTTT
TRBV19	.	TRBJ2-2	TRBD2	CASSRVSSGSPGELFF	TGTGCCAGTAGTAGAGTGTCTAGCGGGAGCCCCGGGGAGCTGTTTTTT